This T cell receptor beta chain is drawn from a study of T cell repertoires in cytomegalovirus infection. Overall study: In public TCR beta signatures, there were indications of both CMV infection and matching HLA type. Points from the study as a whole: Carriers of CMV plus the relevant HLA were identified by cumulative public TCR beta family frequency.

TCRdb re-analysed the reads in MiXCR, keeping a single row per CDR3 protein. This table holds around 170,000 distinct CDR3 sequences, roughly 18% found once. The germline CDR1 and CDR2 sequences are SQVTM and ANQGSEA. The CDR3 contains 13 residues. Trimming removed 7 bases at V and 0 bases at J, with 10 bases between. Comment on this clonotype: Its antigen is not identified.

The clonotype comes from a human donor in good health (CMV status not recorded). Some clones in this sample may be carry-over from other donors' samples. This chain uses TRBV29-1 with TRBJ2-1; a possible D gene is TRBD1 (5 bases). Sequenced input: CD8+ T cells from PBMCs. The CDR3 is CSADNYSYNEQFF. For the CDR3, the DNA is TGCAGCGCGGACAACTACTCCTACAATGAGCAGTTCTTC.